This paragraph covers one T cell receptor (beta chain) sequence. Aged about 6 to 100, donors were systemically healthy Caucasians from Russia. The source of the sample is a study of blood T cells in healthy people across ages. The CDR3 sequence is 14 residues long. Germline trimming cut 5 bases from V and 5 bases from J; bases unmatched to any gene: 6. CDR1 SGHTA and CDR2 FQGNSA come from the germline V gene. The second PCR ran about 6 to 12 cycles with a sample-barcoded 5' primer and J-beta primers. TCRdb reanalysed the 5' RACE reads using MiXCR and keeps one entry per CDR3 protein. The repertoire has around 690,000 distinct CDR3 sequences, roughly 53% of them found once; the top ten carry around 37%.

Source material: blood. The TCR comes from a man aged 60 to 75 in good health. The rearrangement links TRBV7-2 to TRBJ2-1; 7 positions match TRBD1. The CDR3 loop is CASSRGTANNEQFF. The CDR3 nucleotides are TGTGCCAGCAGCCGAGGGACAGCTAACAATGAGCAGTTCTTC.